A selection of T cell receptor beta chains follows, all from one sample in a study of blood T cell repertoires in COVID-19. Repertoires were generated with immunoSEQ multiplex PCR, while TCRdb's copy carries only in-frame clones and drops some. Among some 390,000 clones, around 84% were seen once, and the ten largest hold under 3%. Sample: peripheral blood. The source of these receptors is a human donor in a cohort sampled during active COVID-19. Both conserved end residues are part of each CDR3. Fields, in order: clone size, V gene, J gene, CDR3 protein. Only some rows state a clone size, as once, few, many or a class for expanded clones.

>NA|TRBV7-6|TRBJ2-5
CASSLVSAGQETQYF
>NA|TRBV5-1|TRBJ1-5
CASSLEGSGGPQHF
>once|TRBV2|TRBJ2-1
CASSGTSGSVHEQFF
>once|TRBV30|TRBJ2-7
CAWSVGLVGEQYF
>NA|TRBV6-2/TRBV6-3|TRBJ2-1
CASSRLAGPSYNEQFF
>NA|TRBV12-3/TRBV12-4|TRBJ1-2
CASRQLGYGYTF
>NA|TRBV6-4|TRBJ2-5
CASSQTSGSSETQYF
>NA|TRBV2|TRBJ2-3
CASSGRGYTDTQYF
>NA|TRBV28|TRBJ2-2
CASSFHFSTGELFF
>NA|TRBV19|TRBJ2-4
CASSIGTGGGEEGNIQYF
>once|TRBV5-4|TRBJ1-3
CASSAGQSHSGNTIYF
>NA|TRBV7-6|TRBJ2-7
CASSPRGGREQYF
>NA|TRBV4-2|TRBJ2-7
CASSQEGRGAVGYEQYF
>few|TRBV5-1|TRBJ1-1
CASSLGQVNTEAFF
>NA|TRBV4-2|TRBJ2-7
CASSQVSSGSVSYEQYF
>NA|TRBV6-1|TRBJ2-3
CASSEGGSPTDTQYF
>NA|TRBV5-4|TRBJ2-7
CASSFDPGLLQYEQYF
>NA|TRBV2|TRBJ2-7
CASSPAGGPYEQYF
>NA|TRBV5-5|TRBJ1-3
CASSSVTGTGSGNTIYF
>NA|TRBV23-1|TRBJ2-7
CASSFRDRGLSNYEQYF
>NA|TRBV7-8|TRBJ2-3
CASSLVRWGLATDTQYF
>NA|TRBV5-1|TRBJ2-7
CASSPADSSYEQYF